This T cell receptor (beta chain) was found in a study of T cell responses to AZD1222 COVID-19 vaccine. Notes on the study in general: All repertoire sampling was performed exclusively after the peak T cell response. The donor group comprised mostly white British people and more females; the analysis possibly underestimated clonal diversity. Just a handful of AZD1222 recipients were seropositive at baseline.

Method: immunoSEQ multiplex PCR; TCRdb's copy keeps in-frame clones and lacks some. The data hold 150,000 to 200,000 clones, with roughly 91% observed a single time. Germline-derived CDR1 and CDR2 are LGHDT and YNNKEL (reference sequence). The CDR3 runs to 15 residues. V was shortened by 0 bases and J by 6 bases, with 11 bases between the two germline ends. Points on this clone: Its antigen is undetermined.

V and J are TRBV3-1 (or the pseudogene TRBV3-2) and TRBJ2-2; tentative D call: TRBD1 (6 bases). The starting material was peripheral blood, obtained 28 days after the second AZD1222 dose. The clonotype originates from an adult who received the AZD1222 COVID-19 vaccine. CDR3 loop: CASSQDRGDPGELFF. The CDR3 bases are TGTGCCAGCAGCCAAGACAGGGGAGACCCCGGGGAGCTGTTTTTT.